These 3 T cell receptor beta chains share one sample of origin, sequenced in a study of blood T cell repertoires in COVID-19. The data were produced by immunoSEQ multiplex PCR, yet TCRdb's version contains in-frame clones alone and is incomplete. The sample lists 250,000 to 300,000 clones, about 81% occurring once. Input material: PBMCs or T cells enriched from blood (not recorded which). The receptors were sampled from a man aged 25 to 40 with acute COVID-19.

The chain uses TRBV18 and TRBJ1-1, with a weak D call TRBD1 (5 bases). The CDR3 has 14 residues. Trimming took off 5 bases at V and 2 bases at J, with 12 bases between the two ends. CDR1 KGHSH and CDR2 LQKENI come from the germline V gene. In DNA, the CDR3 is TGTGCCAGCTCAGCTGACAGTATCAACACTGAAGCTTTCTTT. Translated, it gives CASSADSINTEAFF.

This clone was counted between two and nine times. The chain links TRBV3-1 (or the pseudogene TRBV3-2) to TRBJ2-2; 11 bases align to TRBD1. J gave up 2 bases and V 3 bases, and 5 bases lay outside the gene matches. The CDR3 is 17 residues long. Germline CDR1 and CDR2: LGHDT and YNNKEL (reference sequence). This chain's CDR3 is CASSQGQGGLNTGELFF. For the CDR3, the DNA is TGTGCCAGCAGCCAGGGACAGGGGGGTTTAAACACCGGGGAGCTGTTTTTT.

As DNA, the CDR3 is TGTGCCAGCAGTTCGTACAGTGCAACTAATGAAAAACTGTTTTTT. The encoded protein is CASSSYSATNEKLFF. The genes are TRBV28 and TRBJ1-4; D remains unclear. CDR1 MDHEN and CDR2 SYDVKM come from the germline V gene. The germline V and J ends were trimmed by 4 bases and 0 bases, with 9 bases remaining between them. The CDR3 extends over 15 amino acids.